The present T cell receptor (beta chain) was sequenced within a study of blood T cell repertoires in COVID-19. About the research overall: Italy, Spain and the United States were the sources of the convalescent and acute COVID-19 samples. Nucleic acid was either cDNA or gDNA, and it came from T cells, B-cell-depleted T cells, or PBMCs.

This clone turned up a few times. V shed 2 bases and J 2 bases; nucleotides not matched to a gene: 3. The CDR3 is 15 amino acids. The germline CDR1 and CDR2 sequences are SGHRS and YFSETQ. How the authors handled the data: From reference gene primer amplification, estimates of nucleated cell counts were derived. Assay used: immunoSEQ multiplex PCR; TCRdb lists only in-frame clones, some missing. The D gene and trimming were derived from the DNA, and the V and J assignments and clone size from that table. The data show 100,000 or so clones, about four fifths seen once. The sample taken for sequencing was peripheral blood. V and J are TRBV5-1 and TRBJ2-3, with 9 bases matching TRBD2. This TCR derives from a man older than 75 with acute or convalescent COVID-19. DNA for the CDR3: TGCGCCAGCAGCTTCGAGCGGGGGGACACAGATACGCAGTATTTT. As protein: CASSFERGDTDTQYF.